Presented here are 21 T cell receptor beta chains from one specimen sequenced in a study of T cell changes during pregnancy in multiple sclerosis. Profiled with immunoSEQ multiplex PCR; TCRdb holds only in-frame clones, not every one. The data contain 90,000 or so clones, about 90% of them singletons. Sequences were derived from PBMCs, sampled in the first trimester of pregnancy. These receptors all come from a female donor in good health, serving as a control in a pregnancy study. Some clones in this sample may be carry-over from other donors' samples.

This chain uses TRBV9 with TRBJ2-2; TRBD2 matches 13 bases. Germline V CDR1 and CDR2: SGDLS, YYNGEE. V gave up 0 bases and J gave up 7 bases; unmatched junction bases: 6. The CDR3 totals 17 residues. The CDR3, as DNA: TGTGCCAGCAGCGTAGGACCTGGGACTAGCGGGGTCGGGGAGCTGTTTTTT. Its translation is CASSVGPGTSGVGELFF.

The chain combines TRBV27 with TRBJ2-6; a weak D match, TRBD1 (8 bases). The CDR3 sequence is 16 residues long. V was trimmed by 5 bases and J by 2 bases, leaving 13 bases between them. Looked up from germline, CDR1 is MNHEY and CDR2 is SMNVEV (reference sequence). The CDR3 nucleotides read TGTGCCAGCAGTACAGGGGGGGGTCCTGGGGCCAACGTCCTGACTTTC. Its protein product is CASSTGGGPGANVLTF.

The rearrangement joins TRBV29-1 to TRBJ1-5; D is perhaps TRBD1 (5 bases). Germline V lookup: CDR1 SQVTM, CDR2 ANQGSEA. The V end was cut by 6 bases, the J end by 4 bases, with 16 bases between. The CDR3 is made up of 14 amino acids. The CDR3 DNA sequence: TGCAGCGTCGGGGGGGGTTTTGAAAATCAGCCCCAGCATTTT. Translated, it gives CSVGGGFENQPQHF.

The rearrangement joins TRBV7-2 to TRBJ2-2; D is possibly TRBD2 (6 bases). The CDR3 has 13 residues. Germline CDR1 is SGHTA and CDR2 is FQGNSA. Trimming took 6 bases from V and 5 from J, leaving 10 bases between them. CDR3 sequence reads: CASSLRETGELFF. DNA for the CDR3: TGTGCCAGCAGTTTACGGGAGACCGGGGAGCTGTTTTTT. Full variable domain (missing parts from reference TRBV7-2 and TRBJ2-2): GAGVSQSPSNKVTEKGKDVELRCDPISGHTALYWYRQSLGQGLEFLIYFQGNSAPDKSGLPSDRFSAERTGGSVSTLTIQRTQQEDSAVYLCASSLRETGELFFGEGSRLTVL.

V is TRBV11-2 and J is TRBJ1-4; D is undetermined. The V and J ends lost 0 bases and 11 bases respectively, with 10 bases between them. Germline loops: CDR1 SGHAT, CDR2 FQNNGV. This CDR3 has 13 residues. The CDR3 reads CASSLERGRKLFF. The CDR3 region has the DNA TGTGCCAGCAGCTTAGAGCGGGGTAGGAAACTGTTTTTT.

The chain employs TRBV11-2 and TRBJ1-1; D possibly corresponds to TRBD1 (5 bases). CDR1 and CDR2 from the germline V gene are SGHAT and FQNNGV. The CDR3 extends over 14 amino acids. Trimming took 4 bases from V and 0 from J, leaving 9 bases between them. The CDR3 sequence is CASSSRVMNTEAFF. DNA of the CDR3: TGTGCCAGCAGCTCCAGGGTCATGAACACTGAAGCTTTCTTT.

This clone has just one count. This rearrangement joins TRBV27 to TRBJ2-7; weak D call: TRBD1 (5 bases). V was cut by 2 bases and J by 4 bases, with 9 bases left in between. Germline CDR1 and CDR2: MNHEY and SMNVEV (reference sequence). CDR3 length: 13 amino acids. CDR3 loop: CASSLDHRYEQYF. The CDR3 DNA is TGTGCCAGCAGTTTAGATCACAGGTACGAGCAGTACTTC.

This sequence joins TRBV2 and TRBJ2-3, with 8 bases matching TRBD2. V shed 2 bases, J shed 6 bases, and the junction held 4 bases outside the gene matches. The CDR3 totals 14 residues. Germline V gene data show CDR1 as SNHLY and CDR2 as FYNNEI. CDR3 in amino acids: CASSERGGLDTQYF. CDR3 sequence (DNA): TGTGCCAGCAGTGAACGGGGGGGCCTGGATACGCAGTATTTT.

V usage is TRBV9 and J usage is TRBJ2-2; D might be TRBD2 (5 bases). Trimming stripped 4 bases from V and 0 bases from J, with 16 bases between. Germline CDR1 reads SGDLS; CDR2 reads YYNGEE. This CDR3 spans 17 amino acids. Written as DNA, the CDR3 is TGTGCCAGCAGCCTTACCAGCCGGGGTTCGAACACCGGGGAGCTGTTTTTT. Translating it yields CASSLTSRGSNTGELFF.

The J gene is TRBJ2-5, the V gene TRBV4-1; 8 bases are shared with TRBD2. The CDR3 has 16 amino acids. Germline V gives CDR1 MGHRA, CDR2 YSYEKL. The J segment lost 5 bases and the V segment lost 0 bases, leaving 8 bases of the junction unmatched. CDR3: CASSQDQAGARETQYF. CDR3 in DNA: TGCGCCAGCAGCCAAGATCAAGCGGGGGCCAGGGAGACCCAGTACTTC.

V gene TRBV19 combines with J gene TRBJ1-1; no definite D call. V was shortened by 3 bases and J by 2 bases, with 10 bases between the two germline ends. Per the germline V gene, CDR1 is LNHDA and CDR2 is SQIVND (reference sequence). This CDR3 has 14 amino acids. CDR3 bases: TGTGCCAGTAGTATTACTGGAGGAAACACTGAAGCTTTCTTT. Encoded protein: CASSITGGNTEAFF.

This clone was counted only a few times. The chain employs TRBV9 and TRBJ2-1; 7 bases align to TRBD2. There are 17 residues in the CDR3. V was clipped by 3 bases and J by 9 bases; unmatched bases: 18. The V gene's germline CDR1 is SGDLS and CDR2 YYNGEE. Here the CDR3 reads CASSAGGHTYNQGEQFF. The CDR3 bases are TGTGCCAGCAGCGCGGGAGGACACACCTACAATCAAGGTGAGCAGTTCTTC.

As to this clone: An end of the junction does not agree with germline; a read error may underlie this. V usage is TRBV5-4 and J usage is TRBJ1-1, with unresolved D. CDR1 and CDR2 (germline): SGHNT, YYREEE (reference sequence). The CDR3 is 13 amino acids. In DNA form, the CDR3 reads TGTGCCAGCAGCGACGGGGTGAACTCTGAAGCTTTCTTT. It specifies CASSDGVNSEAFF.

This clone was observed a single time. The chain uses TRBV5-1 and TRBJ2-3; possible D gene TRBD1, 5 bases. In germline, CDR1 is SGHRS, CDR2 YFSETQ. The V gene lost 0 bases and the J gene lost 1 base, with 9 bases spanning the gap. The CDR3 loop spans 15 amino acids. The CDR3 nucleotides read TGCGCCAGCAGCTTGGGTAGCAGGGGCACAGATACGCAGTATTTT. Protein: CASSLGSRGTDTQYF.

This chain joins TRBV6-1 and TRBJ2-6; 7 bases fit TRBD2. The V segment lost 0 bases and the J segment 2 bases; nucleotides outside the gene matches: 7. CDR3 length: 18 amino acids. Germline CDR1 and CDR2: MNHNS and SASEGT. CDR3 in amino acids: CASSEALRAGAGANVLTF. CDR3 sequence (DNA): TGTGCCAGCAGTGAAGCGCTGAGGGCGGGAGCTGGGGCCAACGTCCTGACTTTC.

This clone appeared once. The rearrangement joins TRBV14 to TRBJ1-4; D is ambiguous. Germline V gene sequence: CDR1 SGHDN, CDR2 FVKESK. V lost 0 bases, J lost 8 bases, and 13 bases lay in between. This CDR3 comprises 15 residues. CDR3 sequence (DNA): TGTGCCAGCAGCCAAGATATCGGGAGTGGGGAAAAACTGTTTTTT. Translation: CASSQDIGSGEKLFF.

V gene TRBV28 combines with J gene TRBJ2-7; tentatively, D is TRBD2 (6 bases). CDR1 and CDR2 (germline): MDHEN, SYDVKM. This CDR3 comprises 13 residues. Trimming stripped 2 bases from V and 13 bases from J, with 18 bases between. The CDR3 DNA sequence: TGTGCCAGCAGTTTAAATTCCGGGGGAGTCCCTTACTTC. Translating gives CASSLNSGGVPYF.

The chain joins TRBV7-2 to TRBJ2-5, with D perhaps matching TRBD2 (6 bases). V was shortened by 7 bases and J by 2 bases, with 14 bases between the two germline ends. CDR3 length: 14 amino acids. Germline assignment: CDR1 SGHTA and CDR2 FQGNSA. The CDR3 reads CASTSRGGQETQYF. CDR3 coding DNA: TGTGCCAGCACCTCGCGGGGCGGTCAAGAGACCCAGTACTTC.

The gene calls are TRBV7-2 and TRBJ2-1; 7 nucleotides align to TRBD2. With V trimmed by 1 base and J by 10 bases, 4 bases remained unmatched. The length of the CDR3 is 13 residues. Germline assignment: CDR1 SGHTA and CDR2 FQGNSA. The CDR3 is CASSLEGSGEQFF. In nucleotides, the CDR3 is TGTGCCAGCAGCTTAGAAGGTAGCGGGGAGCAGTTCTTC.

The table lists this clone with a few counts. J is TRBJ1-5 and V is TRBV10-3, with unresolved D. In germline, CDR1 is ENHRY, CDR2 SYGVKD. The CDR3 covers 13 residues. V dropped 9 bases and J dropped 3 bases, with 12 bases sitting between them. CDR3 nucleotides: TGTGCCATTGCCGGGGAATACAATCAGCCCCAGCATTTT. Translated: CAIAGEYNQPQHF.

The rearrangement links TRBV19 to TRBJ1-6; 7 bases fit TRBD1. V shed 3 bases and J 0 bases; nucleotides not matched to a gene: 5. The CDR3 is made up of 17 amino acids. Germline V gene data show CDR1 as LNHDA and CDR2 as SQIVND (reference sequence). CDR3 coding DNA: TGTGCCAGTAGTATTCGTTCAGGGGGCTCCTATAATTCACCCCTCCACTTT. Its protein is CASSIRSGGSYNSPLHF. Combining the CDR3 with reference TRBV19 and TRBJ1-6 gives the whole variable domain DGGITQSPKYLFRKEGQNVTLSCEQNLNHDAMYWYRQDPGQGLRLIYYSQIVNDFQKGDIAEGYSVSREKKESFPLTVTSAQKNPTAFYLCASSIRSGGSYNSPLHFGNGTRLTVT.